The rows below give T cell receptor beta chains drawn from one sample of a study of cytomegalovirus exposure and HLA in healthy donors. Some clones are missing from TCRdb's copy, which holds only in-frame ones; the method was immunoSEQ multiplex PCR. The table has about 160,000 clones, around 88% seen once. The material sequenced was PBMCs. The receptors originated from a woman aged 25 to 39 in good health and CMV-seronegative. The CDR3 runs from the conserved cysteine through the conserved F or W. A D gene is named only where the DNA matches it firmly. The size entry is marked missing in some rows and otherwise reads once, few, many or a size class.

D,size,V,J,DNA,CDR3
.,few,TRBV5-1,TRBJ1-1,TGCGCCAGTACGGGGGGAATGAACACTGAAGCTTTCTTT,CASTGGMNTEAFF
TRBD2,.,TRBV28,TRBJ2-7,TGTGCCAGCAGTTCCACACCGGGACTAGTCGCCCACGAGCAGTACTTC,CASSSTPGLVAHEQYF
.,.,TRBV28,TRBJ2-7,TGTGCCAGCAGGGGCGGAGGGAAAACCTCCTACGAGCAGTACTTC,CASRGGGKTSYEQYF
.,few,TRBV27,TRBJ2-1,TGTGCCAGCAGTTTATTTCAGGGCCGATACAATGAGCAGTTCTTC,CASSLFQGRYNEQFF
TRBD1,once,TRBV18,TRBJ1-1,TGTGCCAGCTCGACCCTGGGACAGGGGGCCGTCATGAACACTGAAGCTTTCTTT,CASSTLGQGAVMNTEAFF
TRBD1,.,TRBV5-1,TRBJ2-7,TGCGCCAGCAGCTTGGGGGACAGGGTGCCGGGGTACGAGCAGTACTTC,CASSLGDRVPGYEQYF
TRBD2,.,TRBV27,TRBJ2-3,TGTGCCTCGACGAGCGTAGCGGGAGGTAGCACAGATACGCAGTATTTT,CASTSVAGGSTDTQYF
.,once,TRBV5-5,TRBJ2-1,TGTGCCAGCAGCTTCTTACAGGAGTACAATGAGCAGTTCTTC,CASSFLQEYNEQFF
.,.,TRBV18,TRBJ2-1,TGTGCCAGCTCACCAGGGACTGGGCGGGATGAGCAGTTCTTC,CASSPGTGRDEQFF
.,.,TRBV5-6,TRBJ2-4,TGTGCCAGCAGCCCCGGTGAGGGGGGGAACATTCAGTACTTC,CASSPGEGGNIQYF
TRBD1,.,TRBV7-9,TRBJ2-5,TGTGCCAGCAGCTCACGGGACAGACGCCAAGAGACCCAGTACTTC,CASSSRDRRQETQYF